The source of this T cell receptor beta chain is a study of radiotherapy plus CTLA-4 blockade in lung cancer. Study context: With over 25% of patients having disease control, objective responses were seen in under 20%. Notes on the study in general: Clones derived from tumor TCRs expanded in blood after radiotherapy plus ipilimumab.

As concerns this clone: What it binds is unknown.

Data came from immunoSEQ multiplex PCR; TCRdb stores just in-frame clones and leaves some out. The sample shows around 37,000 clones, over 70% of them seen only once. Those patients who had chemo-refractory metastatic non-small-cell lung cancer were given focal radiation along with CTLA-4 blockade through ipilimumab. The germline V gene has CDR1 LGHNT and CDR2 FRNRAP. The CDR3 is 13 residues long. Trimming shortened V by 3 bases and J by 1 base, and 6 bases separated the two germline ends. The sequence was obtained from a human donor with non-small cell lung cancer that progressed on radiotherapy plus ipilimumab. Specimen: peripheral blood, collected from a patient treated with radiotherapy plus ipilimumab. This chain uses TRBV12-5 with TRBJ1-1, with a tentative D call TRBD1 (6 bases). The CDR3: CASGLQGNTEAFF. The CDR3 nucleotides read TGTGCTAGTGGTTTACAGGGGAACACTGAAGCTTTCTTT.